These 22 T cell receptor beta chains came from one sample sequenced in a study of metastatic and nonmetastatic thyroid tumors. Ahead of thyroid surgery, no patient had received treatment of any kind. TCRdb recomputed clones from the PCR reads via MiXCR. The sample yields 30,000 to 40,000 clones, roughly 18% seen once. The sequenced sample consisted of blood. These receptors were taken from a female donor with papillary thyroid cancer or a benign thyroid nodule (not recorded which). Some clones in this sample may be carry-over from other donors' samples.

In its sample, this clone was seen many times. The rearrangement joins TRBV6-1 to TRBJ1-2; tentatively, D is TRBD1 (6 bases). CDR1 and CDR2 from the germline V gene are MNHNS and SASEGT. V shed 6 bases and J shed 5 bases, with 10 bases lying between them. The CDR3 spans 12 residues. The CDR3, as DNA: TGTGCCAGCAGCGAAAGGGGGTATGGCTACACCTTC. Its protein is CASSERGYGYTF.

A note on this clone: Compared with germline, one end of the junction differs, possibly owing to a read error. The chain joins TRBV7-6 to TRBJ2-3; a possible D gene is TRBD1 (5 bases). This CDR3 is 16 amino acids long. Germline V gene lookup returns CDR1 SGHVS and CDR2 FNYEAQ. Written as DNA, the CDR3 is TGTGCCATCAGCTTAGGGGCGGTAGGGCCGTCAGATACGCAGTATTTT. This sequence encodes CAISLGAVGPSDTQYF.

The sample holds a few counts of this clone. The V call is TRBV6-1, the J call TRBJ1-1; TRBD1 agrees at 10 bases. V shed 4 bases and J 13 bases; nucleotides not matched to a gene: 12. The CDR3 consists of 14 residues. CDR1 and CDR2 from the germline V gene are MNHNS and SASEGT. The CDR3 region is CASSANPGQGIVFF. The DNA of the CDR3 is TGTGCCAGCAGTGCGAATCCGGGACAGGGGATAGTTTTCTTT.

This clone has ten or more counts. DNA for the CDR3: TGCGCCAGCAGCCCGATTGACCGGCAAGAGACCCAGTACTTC. Translation: CASSPIDRQETQYF. V usage is TRBV5-1 and J usage is TRBJ2-5; D is uncertain. V was trimmed by 4 bases and J by 2 bases, leaving 12 bases between them. Germline lookup yields CDR1 SGHRS and CDR2 YFSETQ. This CDR3 has 14 residues. The full variable domain, completed using reference TRBV5-1 and TRBJ2-5, is KAGVTQTPRYLIKTRGQQVTLSCSPISGHRSVSWYQQTPGQGLQFLFEYFSETQRNKGNFPGRFSGRQFSNSRSEMNVSTLELGDSALYLCASSPIDRQETQYFGPGTRLLVL.

This clone was picked up many times. This chain uses TRBV5-1 with TRBJ2-4; D could derive from TRBD1 or TRBD2 (5 bases each). This CDR3 has 12 residues. Germline V gives CDR1 SGHRS, CDR2 YFSETQ. V was clipped by 0 bases and J by 13 bases, with 11 bases between them. CDR3 DNA: TGCGCCAGCAGCTTGGATCTGGGGGAACAGTACTTC. Translation: CASSLDLGEQYF.

By share, this clone ranks as medium-sized. The rearrangement links TRBV6-8 to TRBJ2-7, with 10 bases lining up with TRBD2. CDR3 length: 15 residues. Per the germline V gene, CDR1 is MNHGY and CDR2 is SAAAGT. V was clipped by 6 bases and J by 5 bases; unmatched bases: 10. The CDR3 sequence is CASSPSAGGPNEQYF. CDR3 bases: TGTGCCAGCAGCCCCTCAGCGGGAGGGCCAAACGAGCAGTACTTC.

Ten or more counts support this clone. The chain employs TRBV4-2 and TRBJ2-3; the D is unclear. V dropped 0 bases and J dropped 2 bases, with 9 bases sitting between them. The germline gives CDR1 LGHNA, CDR2 YNFKEQ. The CDR3 is made up of 15 amino acids. The CDR3 spells CASSQDELATDTQYF. As DNA, the CDR3 is TGTGCCAGCAGCCAAGACGAACTGGCCACAGATACGCAGTATTTT.

This clone occurred many times. Other DNA sequences of this sample code for an identical CDR3. V and J are TRBV7-8 and TRBJ2-7, with 7 nucleotides matching TRBD2. The CDR3 runs 13 residues. J was trimmed by 2 bases and V by 8 bases; bases with no gene match: 6. Germline loops: CDR1 SGHVS, CDR2 FQNEAQ. In DNA, the CDR3 is TGTGCCAGCCGACGCGGGAGTACCTACGAGCAGTACTTC. It encodes CASRRGSTYEQYF.

Many counts were recorded for this clone. The sample holds other DNA sequences that translate to the same CDR3. The chain carries TRBV19 and TRBJ1-1; TRBD1 might be the D (6 bases). V shed 8 bases and J shed 0 bases, with 19 bases lying between them. Germline assignment: CDR1 LNHDA and CDR2 SQIVND (reference sequence). CDR3 length equals 16 residues. The CDR3 DNA sequence: TGTGCCAGTTTGGCGGGCAGGGGAGGGATGAACACTGAAGCTTTCTTT. Its protein is CASLAGRGGMNTEAFF.

This clone was seen a few times. V gene TRBV27 combines with J gene TRBJ2-2; maybe TRBD1 (5 bases). Trimming cost V 5 bases and J 3 bases, with 16 bases left between them. The germline CDR1 and CDR2 sequences are MNHEY and SMNVEV (reference sequence). This CDR3 region has 16 residues. The DNA for the CDR3 is TGTGCCAGCAGTGAATATAGGGGCTGTGACACCGGGGAGCTGTTTTTT. Translation: CASSEYRGCDTGELFF.

Ten or more counts support this clone. V usage is TRBV9 and J usage is TRBJ2-1; D gene ambiguous. Germline CDR1 reads SGDLS; CDR2 reads YYNGEE. Trimming shortened V by 0 bases and J by 7 bases, and 8 bases separated the two germline ends. There are 13 residues in the CDR3. CDR3 sequence: CASSVGATNEQFF. CDR3 bases: TGTGCCAGCAGCGTAGGAGCAACAAATGAGCAGTTCTTC.

The chain combines TRBV28 with TRBJ1-3, with D possibly TRBD1 on 5 matching bases. Deletions cut 7 bases from V and 4 bases from J, with 14 bases between. The CDR3 has 14 residues. The germline V gene encodes CDR1 MDHEN and CDR2 SYDVKM. The CDR3 protein is CASIEQGFGNTIYF. CDR3 sequence (DNA): TGTGCCAGCATCGAGCAGGGATTCGGAAACACCATATATTTT.

This clone was seen ten or more times. V and J are TRBV19 and TRBJ2-1, with 7 nucleotides matching TRBD2. The CDR3 spans 16 residues. Trimming removed 3 bases from V and 2 bases from J; junction bases left unmatched: 7. CDR1 is LNHDA, CDR2 SQIVND, per germline (reference sequence). DNA for the CDR3: TGTGCCAGTAGTATTTCCCTAGCGGAGCCCTACAATGAGCAGTTCTTC. Protein sequence: CASSISLAEPYNEQFF. The entire variable domain, with the rest obtained from reference TRBV19 and TRBJ2-1, is as follows: DGGITQSPKYLFRKEGQNVTLSCEQNLNHDAMYWYRQDPGQGLRLIYYSQIVNDFQKGDIAEGYSVSREKKESFPLTVTSAQKNPTAFYLCASSISLAEPYNEQFFGPGTRLTVL.

The V gene is TRBV5-1, the J gene TRBJ2-1; D unresolved. Germline CDR1 SGHRS, CDR2 YFSETQ. The CDR3 loop spans 16 amino acids. V was trimmed by 0 bases and J by 6 bases, leaving 16 bases between them. The CDR3 protein is CASSLEQAARSNEQFF. The CDR3 DNA reads as TGCGCCAGCAGCTTGGAGCAGGCGGCACGCTCCAATGAGCAGTTCTTC.

This clone was detected many times. At one end the junction does not follow the germline gene, possibly because of a read error. The CDR3 DNA sequence: TGTGACAGCAGCCTAGACCTGACCGGGGAGCTGTTTTTT. Its protein product is CDSSLDLTGELFF. The chain has TRBV9 and TRBJ2-2; D call uncertain. Looked up from germline, CDR1 is SGDLS and CDR2 is YYNGEE. The CDR3 is 13 residues long.

Turning to this clone: A much bigger clone sits one base away, suggesting this may be a read error. The chain links TRBV5-6 to TRBJ2-7; D may correspond to TRBD1 or TRBD2 (5 bases each). The DNA matches TRBJ2-5 better at its end, which makes the J call doubtful. Germline V lookup: CDR1 SGHDT, CDR2 YYEEEE. The CDR3 covers 14 residues. The CDR3 is CASTGRALGGTQYF. CDR3 nucleotides: TGTGCCAGCACAGGGCGGGCCCTCGGAGGGACCCAGTACTTC.

There are a few counts of this clone. This chain links TRBV6-2 or TRBV6-3 with TRBJ2-3, with a possible D match to TRBD2 (5 bases). In germline, CDR1 is MNHEY, CDR2 SVGEGT. The V end was cut by 7 bases, the J end by 3 bases, with 17 bases between. This CDR3 contains 15 residues. The CDR3 nucleotides read TGTGCCAGCAAAAATAGAGGGAGAGGAACAGATACGCAGTATTTT. Protein: CASKNRGRGTDTQYF.

This clone came up a few times. This sequence joins TRBV25-1 and TRBJ1-1; D is possibly TRBD1 (5 bases). The V end lost 7 bases, the J end lost 4 bases, and 19 bases lay between the germline ends. This CDR3 has 15 residues. CDR1 is MGHDK, CDR2 SYGVNS, per germline. In DNA form, the CDR3 reads TGTGCCAGCACGCCTAAGGCAGGGTATTCCACTGAAGCTTTCTTT. It yields the protein CASTPKAGYSTEAFF.

This clone was seen ten or more times. In the same sample, other DNA sequences code for this CDR3. CDR3: CASSLAGTGDEQYF. CDR3 nucleotide sequence: TGCGCCAGCAGCCTAGCCGGGACAGGGGACGAGCAGTACTTC. The rearrangement links TRBV4-1 to TRBJ2-7; 10 bases match TRBD1. Trimming took 4 bases from V and 5 from J; bases not matched to a gene: 5. The length of the CDR3 is 14 residues. Germline V gene lookup returns CDR1 MGHRA and CDR2 YSYEKL.

This clone is labeled as medium-sized. For the CDR3, the DNA is TGTGCCAGCAGCCGGACTAGCGGCTACAATGAGCAGTTCTTC. This codes for CASSRTSGYNEQFF. This chain links TRBV6-2 or TRBV6-3 with TRBJ2-1; TRBD2 agrees at 10 bases. The length of the CDR3 is 14 residues. Germline CDR1 and CDR2: MNHEY and SVGEGT. The V and J ends lost 6 bases and 3 bases, in that order; junction bases with no gene match: 2.

The rearrangement uses TRBV11-3 and TRBJ2-7; D gene ambiguous. Germline V gene data show CDR1 as SGHNT and CDR2 as YENEEA. CDR3 length: 16 residues. V shed 0 bases and J shed 4 bases, with 16 bases lying between them. CDR3: CASSLELDGLLYEQYF. DNA of the CDR3: TGTGCCAGCAGCTTAGAACTGGATGGCCTTTTGTACGAGCAGTACTTC.

This clone occurred many times. The rearrangement joins TRBV2 to TRBJ2-3; TRBD2 aligns across 7 bases. Per germline, CDR1 SNHLY and CDR2 FYNNEI. The CDR3 is made up of 17 amino acids. J was trimmed by 1 base and V by 3 bases; bases with no gene match: 10. CDR3 sequence: CASSDPTSEGGTDTQYF. The CDR3 DNA reads TGTGCCAGCAGTGACCCTACTAGCGAAGGGGGCACAGATACGCAGTATTTT.